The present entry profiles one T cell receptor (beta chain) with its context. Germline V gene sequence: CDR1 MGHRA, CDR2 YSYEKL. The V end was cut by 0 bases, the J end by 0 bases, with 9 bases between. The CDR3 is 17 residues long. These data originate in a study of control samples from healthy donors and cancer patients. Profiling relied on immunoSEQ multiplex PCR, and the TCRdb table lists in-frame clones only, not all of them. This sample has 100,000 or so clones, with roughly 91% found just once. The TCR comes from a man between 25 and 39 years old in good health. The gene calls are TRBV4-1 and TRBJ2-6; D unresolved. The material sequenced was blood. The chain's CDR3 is CASSQDAVTSGANVLTF. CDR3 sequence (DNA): TGCGCCAGCAGCCAAGATGCCGTTACCTCTGGGGCCAACGTCCTGACTTTC.